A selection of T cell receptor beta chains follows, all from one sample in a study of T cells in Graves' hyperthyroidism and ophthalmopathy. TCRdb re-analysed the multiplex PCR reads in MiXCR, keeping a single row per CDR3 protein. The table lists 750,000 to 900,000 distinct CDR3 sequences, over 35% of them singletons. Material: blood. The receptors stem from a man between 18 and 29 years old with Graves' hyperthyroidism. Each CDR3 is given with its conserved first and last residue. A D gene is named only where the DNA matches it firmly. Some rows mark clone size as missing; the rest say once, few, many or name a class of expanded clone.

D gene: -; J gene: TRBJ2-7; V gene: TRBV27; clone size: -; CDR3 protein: CASRSVPYEQYF; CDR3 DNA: TGTGCCAGCAGGTCAGTCCCCTACGAGCAGTACTTC
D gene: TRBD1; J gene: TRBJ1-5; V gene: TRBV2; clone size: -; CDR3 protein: CATSDGQGTHSNQPQHF; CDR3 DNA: TGTGCCACCAGTGATGGACAGGGGACTCATAGCAATCAGCCCCAGCATTTT
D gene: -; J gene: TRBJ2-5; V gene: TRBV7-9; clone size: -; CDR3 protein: CASSFGKQGQETQYF; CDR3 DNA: TGTGCCAGCAGTTTCGGGAAGCAGGGCCAAGAGACCCAGTACTTC
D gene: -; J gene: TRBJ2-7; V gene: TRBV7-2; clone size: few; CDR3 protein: CASSSSLAYEQYF; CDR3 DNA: TGTGCCAGCAGCTCCTCACTAGCCTACGAGCAGTACTTC
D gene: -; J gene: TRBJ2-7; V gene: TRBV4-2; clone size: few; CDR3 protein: CASSQEQGDEQYF; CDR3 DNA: TGTGCCAGCAGCCAAGAACAGGGTGACGAGCAGTACTTC
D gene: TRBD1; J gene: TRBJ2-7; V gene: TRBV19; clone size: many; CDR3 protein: CATSPGQGAEQYF; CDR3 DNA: TGTGCCACCTCCCCGGGACAGGGCGCCGAGCAGTACTTC
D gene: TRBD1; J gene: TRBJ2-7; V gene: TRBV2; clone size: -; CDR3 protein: CASRPTGGGYEQYF; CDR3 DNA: TGTGCCAGCAGACCTACAGGGGGAGGTTACGAGCAGTACTTC
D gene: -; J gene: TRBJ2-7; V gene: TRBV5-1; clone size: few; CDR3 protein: CASSFENSYEQYF; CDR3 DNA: TGCGCCAGCAGCTTCGAGAATTCCTACGAGCAGTACTTC
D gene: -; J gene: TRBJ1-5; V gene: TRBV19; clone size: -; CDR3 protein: CATQGDPIEDYQPRHF; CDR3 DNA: TGTGCCACCCAGGGCGACCCGATAGAGGACTATCAGCCCCGGCATTTT
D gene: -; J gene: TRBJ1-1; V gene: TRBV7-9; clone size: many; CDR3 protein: CASSRRDATEAFF; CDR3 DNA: TGTGCCAGCAGCCGCAGGGATGCGACTGAAGCTTTCTTT
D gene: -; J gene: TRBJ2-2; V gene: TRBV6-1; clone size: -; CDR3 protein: CASRPGPPSPNTGELFF; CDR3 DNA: TGTGCCAGCAGGCCGGGACCGCCCAGTCCGAACACCGGGGAGCTGTTTTTT
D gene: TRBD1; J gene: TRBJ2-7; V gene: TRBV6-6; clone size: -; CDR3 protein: CASSSGQGSERYF; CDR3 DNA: TGTGCCAGCAGTTCGGGACAGGGTAGCGAGCGGTACTTC
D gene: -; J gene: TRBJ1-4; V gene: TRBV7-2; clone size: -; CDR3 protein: CASSSIQPGDYEKLFF; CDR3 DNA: TGTGCCAGCAGCTCAATACAACCGGGTGATTATGAAAAACTGTTTTTT
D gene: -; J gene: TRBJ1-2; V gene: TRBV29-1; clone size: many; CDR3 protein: CSVAGGGSNGRSNYGYTF; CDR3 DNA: TGCAGCGTCGCCGGGGGTGGGTCGAATGGCCGATCTAACTATGGCTACACCTTC
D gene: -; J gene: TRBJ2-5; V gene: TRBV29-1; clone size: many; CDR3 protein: CSVDRSQETQYF; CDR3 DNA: TGCAGCGTCGACAGGAGTCAAGAGACCCAGTACTTC
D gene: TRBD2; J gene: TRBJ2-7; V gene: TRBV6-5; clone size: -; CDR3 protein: CASSYGAGGPLGTYEQYF; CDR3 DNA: TGTGCCAGCAGTTACGGAGCGGGAGGGCCTCTCGGGACCTACGAGCAGTACTTC
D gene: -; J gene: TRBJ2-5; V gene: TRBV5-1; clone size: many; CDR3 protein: CASSKGDQVGQETQYF; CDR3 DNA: TGCGCCAGCAGCAAAGGGGACCAGGTGGGGCAAGAGACCCAGTACTTC
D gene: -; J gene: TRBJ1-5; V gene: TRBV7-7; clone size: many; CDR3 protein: CASSLVWRASNQPQHF; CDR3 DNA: TGTGCTAGCAGCTTAGTATGGAGAGCAAGCAATCAGCCCCAGCATTTT
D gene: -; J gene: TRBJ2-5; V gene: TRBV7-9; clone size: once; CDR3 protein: CASILGQAFGTQYF; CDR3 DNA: TGTGCCAGCATCTTGGGGCAGGCTTTTGGGACCCAGTACTTC